The present T cell receptor (beta chain) was sequenced within a study of T cell responses to AZD1222 COVID-19 vaccine. Study context: The analysis combined second doses at about 4 or about 12 weeks.

The CDR3 covers 20 residues. Germline V gene sequence: CDR1 MNHEY, CDR2 SMNVEV (reference sequence). After removal of 5 bases from V and 0 bases from J, the junction contained 14 bases not matched to a gene. Clones were sequenced by immunoSEQ multiplex PCR, and TCRdb holds only the in-frame ones, with some missing. The sample has roughly 120,000 clones; 80% to 90% are singletons. This TCR derives from an adult in good health. The genes are TRBV27 and TRBJ2-3, with 13 bases fitting TRBD2. This material consisted of peripheral blood, taken on day 0 of AZD1222 vaccination. The CDR3 protein is CASSTRHLGLAGESTDTQYF. The CDR3 coding sequence is TGTGCCAGCAGTACACGCCACCTCGGACTAGCGGGGGAGAGCACAGATACGCAGTATTTT.